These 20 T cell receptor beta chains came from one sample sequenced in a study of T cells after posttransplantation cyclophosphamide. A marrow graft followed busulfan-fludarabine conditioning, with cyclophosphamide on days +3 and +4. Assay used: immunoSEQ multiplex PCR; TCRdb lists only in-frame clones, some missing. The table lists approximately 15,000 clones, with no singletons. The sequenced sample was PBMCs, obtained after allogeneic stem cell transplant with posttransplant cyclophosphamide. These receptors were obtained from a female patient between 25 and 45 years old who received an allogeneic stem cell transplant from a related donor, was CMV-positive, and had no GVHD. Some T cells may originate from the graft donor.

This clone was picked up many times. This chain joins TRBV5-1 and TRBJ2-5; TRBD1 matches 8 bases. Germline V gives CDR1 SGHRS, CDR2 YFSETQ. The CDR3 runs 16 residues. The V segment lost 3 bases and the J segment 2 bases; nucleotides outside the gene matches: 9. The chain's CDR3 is CASSWGQVDLQETQYF. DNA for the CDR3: TGCGCCAGCAGCTGGGGACAGGTTGACCTTCAAGAGACCCAGTACTTC.

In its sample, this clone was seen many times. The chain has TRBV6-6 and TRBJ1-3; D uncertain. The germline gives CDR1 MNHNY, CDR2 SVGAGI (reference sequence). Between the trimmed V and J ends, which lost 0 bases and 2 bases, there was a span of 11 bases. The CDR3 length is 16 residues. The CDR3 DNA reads TGTGCCAGCAGTTACTCTGGTGGAGGAGCTGGAAACACCATATATTTT. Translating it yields CASSYSGGGAGNTIYF.

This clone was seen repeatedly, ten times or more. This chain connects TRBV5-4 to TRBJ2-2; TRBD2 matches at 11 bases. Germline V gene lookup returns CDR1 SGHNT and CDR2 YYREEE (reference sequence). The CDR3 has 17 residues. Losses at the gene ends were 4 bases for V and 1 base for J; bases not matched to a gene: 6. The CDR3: CASSIRLAGMNTGELFF. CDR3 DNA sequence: TGTGCCAGCAGCATTAGACTAGCGGGAATGAACACCGGGGAGCTGTTTTTT.

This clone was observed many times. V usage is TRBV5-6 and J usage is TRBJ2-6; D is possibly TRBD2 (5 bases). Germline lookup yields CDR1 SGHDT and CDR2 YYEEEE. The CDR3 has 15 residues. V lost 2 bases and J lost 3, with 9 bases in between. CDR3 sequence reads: CASSFVGVGANVLTF. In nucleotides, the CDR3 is TGTGCCAGCAGCTTTGTCGGGGTTGGGGCCAACGTCCTGACTTTC.

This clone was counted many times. This chain's CDR3 is CAMGAGQGYNEQFF. In DNA, the CDR3 is TGTGCCATGGGCGCGGGGCAGGGATACAATGAGCAGTTCTTC. V usage is TRBV10-3 and J usage is TRBJ2-1, with D maybe TRBD2 (6 bases). Germline assignment: CDR1 ENHRY and CDR2 SYGVKD. V shed 9 bases and J shed 4 bases, with 16 bases lying between them. This CDR3 region has 14 residues.

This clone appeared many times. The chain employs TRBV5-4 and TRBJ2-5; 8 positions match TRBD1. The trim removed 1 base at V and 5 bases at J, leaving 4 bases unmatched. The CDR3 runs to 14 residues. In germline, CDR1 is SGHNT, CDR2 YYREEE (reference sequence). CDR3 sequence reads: CASSLPTGEETQYF. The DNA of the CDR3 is TGTGCCAGCAGCTTGCCGACAGGGGAGGAGACCCAGTACTTC.

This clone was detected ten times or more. The CDR3 here is CASSYVAGADTQYF. DNA of the CDR3: TGTGCCAGCAGTTACGTAGCGGGAGCAGATACGCAGTATTTT. V gene TRBV6-6 combines with J gene TRBJ2-3; 9 bases map to TRBD2. V lost 2 bases, J lost 4 bases, and 1 base stayed unmatched. Germline loops: CDR1 MNHNY, CDR2 SVGAGI (reference sequence). The CDR3 spans 14 residues.

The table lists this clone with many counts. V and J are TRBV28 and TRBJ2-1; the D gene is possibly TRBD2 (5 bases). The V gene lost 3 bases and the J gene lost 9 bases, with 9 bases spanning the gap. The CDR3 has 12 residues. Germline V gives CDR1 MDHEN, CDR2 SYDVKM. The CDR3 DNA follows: TGTGCCAGCAGTTTTCTAGCCGGTGAGCAGTTCTTC. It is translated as CASSFLAGEQFF.

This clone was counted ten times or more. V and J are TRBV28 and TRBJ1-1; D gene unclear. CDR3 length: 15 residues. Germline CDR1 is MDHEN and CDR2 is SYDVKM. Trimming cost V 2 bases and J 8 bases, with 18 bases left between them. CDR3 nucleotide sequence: TGTGCCAGCAGTTTAAGTTATGGGTTTAAGAGGGAAGCTTTCTTT. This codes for CASSLSYGFKREAFF. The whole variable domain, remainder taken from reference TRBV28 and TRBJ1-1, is DVKVTQSSRYLVKRTGEKVFLECVQDMDHENMFWYRQDPGLGLRLIYFSYDVKMKEKGDIPEGYSVSREKKERFSLILESASTNQTSMYLCASSLSYGFKREAFFGQGTRLTVV.

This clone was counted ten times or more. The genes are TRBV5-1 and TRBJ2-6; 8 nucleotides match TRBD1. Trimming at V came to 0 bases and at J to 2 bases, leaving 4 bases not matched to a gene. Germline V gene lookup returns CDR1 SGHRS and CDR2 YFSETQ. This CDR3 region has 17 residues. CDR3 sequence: CASSLDRGIAGANVLTF. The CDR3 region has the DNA TGCGCCAGCAGCTTGGACAGGGGGATCGCTGGGGCCAACGTCCTGACTTTC.

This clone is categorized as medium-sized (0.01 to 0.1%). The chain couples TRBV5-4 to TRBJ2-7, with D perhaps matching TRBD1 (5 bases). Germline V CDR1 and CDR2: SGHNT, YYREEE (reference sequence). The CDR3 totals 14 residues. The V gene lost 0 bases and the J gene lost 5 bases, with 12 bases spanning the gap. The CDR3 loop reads CASSLEAGFHEQYF. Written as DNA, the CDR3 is TGTGCCAGCAGCTTGGAGGCAGGGTTCCACGAGCAGTACTTC.

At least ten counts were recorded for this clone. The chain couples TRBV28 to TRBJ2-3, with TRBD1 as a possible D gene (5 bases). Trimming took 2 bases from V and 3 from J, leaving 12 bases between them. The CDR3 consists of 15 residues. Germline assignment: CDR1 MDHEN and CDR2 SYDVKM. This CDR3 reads CASSLGRGETDTQYF. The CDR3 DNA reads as TGTGCCAGCAGTTTAGGAAGGGGCGAGACAGATACGCAGTATTTT.

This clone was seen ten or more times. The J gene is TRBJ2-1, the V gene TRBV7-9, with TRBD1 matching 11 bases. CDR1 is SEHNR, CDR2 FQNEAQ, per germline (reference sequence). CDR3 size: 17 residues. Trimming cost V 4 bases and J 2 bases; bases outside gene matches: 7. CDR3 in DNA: TGTGCCAGCAGCTCGGGACAGGGGGGGGATACCTACAATGAGCAGTTCTTC. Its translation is CASSSGQGGDTYNEQFF.

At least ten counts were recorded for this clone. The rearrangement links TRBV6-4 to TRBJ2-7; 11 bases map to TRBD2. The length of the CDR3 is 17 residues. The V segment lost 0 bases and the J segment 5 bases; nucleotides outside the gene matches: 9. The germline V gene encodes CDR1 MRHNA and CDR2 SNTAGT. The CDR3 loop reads CASSDSDHLAGGHEQYF. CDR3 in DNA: TGTGCCAGCAGTGACTCGGACCACCTAGCGGGAGGTCACGAGCAGTACTTC.

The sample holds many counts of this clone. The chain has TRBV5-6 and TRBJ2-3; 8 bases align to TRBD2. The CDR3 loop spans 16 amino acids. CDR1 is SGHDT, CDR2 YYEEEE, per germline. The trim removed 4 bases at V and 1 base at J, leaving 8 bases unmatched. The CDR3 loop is CASSGLAGRGTDTQYF. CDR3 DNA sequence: TGTGCCAGCAGCGGATTAGCGGGACGGGGCACAGATACGCAGTATTTT.

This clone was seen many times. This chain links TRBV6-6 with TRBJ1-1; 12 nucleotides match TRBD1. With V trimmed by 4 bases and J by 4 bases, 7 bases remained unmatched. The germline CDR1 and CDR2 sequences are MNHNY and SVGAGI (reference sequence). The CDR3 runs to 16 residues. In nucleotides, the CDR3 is TGTGCCAGCAGTTTACCGGGACAGGGGGCCGTCACTGAAGCTTTCTTT. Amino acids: CASSLPGQGAVTEAFF.

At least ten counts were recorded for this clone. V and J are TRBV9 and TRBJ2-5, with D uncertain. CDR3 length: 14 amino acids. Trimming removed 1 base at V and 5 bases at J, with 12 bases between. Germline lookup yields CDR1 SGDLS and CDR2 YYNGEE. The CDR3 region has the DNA TGTGCCAGCAGCGTAACGGCAGGCTGGGAGACCCAGTACTTC. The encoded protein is CASSVTAGWETQYF.

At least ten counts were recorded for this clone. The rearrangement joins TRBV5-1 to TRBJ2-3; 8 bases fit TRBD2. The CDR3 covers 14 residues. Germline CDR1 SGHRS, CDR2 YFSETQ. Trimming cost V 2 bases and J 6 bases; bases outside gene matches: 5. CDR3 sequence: CASSLAGEVDTQYF. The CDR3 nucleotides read TGCGCCAGCAGCTTAGCGGGAGAAGTTGATACGCAGTATTTT.

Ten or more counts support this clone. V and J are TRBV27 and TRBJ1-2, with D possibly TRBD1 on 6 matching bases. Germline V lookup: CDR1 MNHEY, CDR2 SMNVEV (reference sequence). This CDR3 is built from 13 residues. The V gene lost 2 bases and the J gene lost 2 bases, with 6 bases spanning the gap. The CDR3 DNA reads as TGTGCCAGCAGTTTAACAGGGAACTATGGCTACACCTTC. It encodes CASSLTGNYGYTF.

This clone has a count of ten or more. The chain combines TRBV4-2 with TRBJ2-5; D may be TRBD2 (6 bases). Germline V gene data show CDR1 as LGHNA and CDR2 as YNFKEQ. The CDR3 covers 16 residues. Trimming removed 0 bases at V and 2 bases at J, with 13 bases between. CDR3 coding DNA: TGTGCCAGCAGCCAAGAGGTGGGGGGTCCTCAAGAGACCCAGTACTTC. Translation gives CASSQEVGGPQETQYF.